The clone carrying this T cell receptor (beta chain) has at least ten counts. Antigen specificity is unknown. With a much larger clone just one base away, this may be a read error. The data were taken from a study of metastatic and nonmetastatic thyroid tumors. On the study more broadly: Comparative analysis of repertoires was undertaken across blood and tumor or nodule tissue obtained from malignant and benign thyroid patients. Regarding the study as a whole: The reported finding was significantly higher TCR beta diversity in malignant thyroid tumors relative to benign nodules, in blood and tumor.

Trimming cost V 2 bases and J 9 bases, with 15 bases left between them. The CDR3 runs to 14 residues. As processed by the authors: Using the CDR3 differences seen across clinicopathological groups, the authors built a distant-metastasis classifier for papillary thyroid cancer, which was meant to discriminate distant-metastatic patients. TCRdb re-called clones via MiXCR from the PCR reads. The V and J calls shown here were made by TCRdb, not taken from the authors' results. This sample has about 38,000 clones, with around 26% found just once. No patient received treatment before thyroid surgery. This clonotype was obtained from a female donor with papillary thyroid cancer or a benign thyroid nodule (not recorded which). Some clones in this sample may be carry-over from other donors' samples. The rearrangement uses TRBV12-3 or TRBV12-4 and TRBJ2-3, with D tentatively TRBD2 (6 bases). The material sequenced was blood. The CDR3 nucleotides are TGTGCCAGCAGTTTAAGGAGGGGCTTCGACACGCAGTATTTT. This translates into CASSLRRGFDTQYF.